This TCR beta chain comes out of a study of prognosis after radiotherapy for stage I lung cancer. Whole-study context: Adenocarcinoma was the tumor type in around twelve patients, squamous cell carcinoma in several.

Amplification of the TCR beta CDR3 (from genomic DNA) was done by two-round multiplex PCR. Primers were specific to each TRBV and TRBJ gene in first-round PCR. Each CDR3 protein is one row after TCRdb ran MiXCR on the multiplex PCR reads. The data show 30,000 to 40,000 distinct CDR3 sequences, with nearly 35% seen just once and approximately 16% held by the top ten. This clonotype was counted at least ten times. This clonotype originated in a donor aged 50 or older with non-small cell lung cancer. Material: PBMCs, obtained before or after stereotactic body radiation therapy (not recorded which).

CDR3 sequence reads: CAWTKDLYYNSPLHF. The CDR3 DNA reads as TGTGCCTGGACAAAAGACTTATACTATAATTCACCCCTCCACTTT. The V gene is TRBV30, the J gene TRBJ1-6; D is undetermined. V lost 4 bases, J lost 3 bases, and 13 bases lay in between. This CDR3 is built from 15 residues. Germline V gives CDR1 GTSNPN, CDR2 SVGIG (reference sequence).